The 11 T cell receptor beta chains presented below share a single source sample, sequenced in a study of spatial heterogeneity in lung cancer. Time point defined: sample taken at primary tumor resection. Tumor, nontumor lung or frozen PBMC supplied whole RNA that was sequenced unsorted. Using its own MiXCR run on the 5' RACE reads, TCRdb lists one record per CDR3 protein. The sample records about 11,000 distinct CDR3 sequences, roughly 3.7% being singletons. The sequencing used normal lung tissue next to the tumor, collected at surgery. All receptors derive from a male donor with early-stage non-small cell lung cancer.

This clonotype was recorded many times. This beta chain is an unintended read in a library built for alpha chains; its size means little. The chain has TRBV3-1 and TRBJ1-1; D call uncertain. CDR1 and CDR2 from the germline V gene are LGHDT and YNNKEL (reference sequence). V was trimmed by 5 bases and J by 3 bases, leaving 13 bases between them. This CDR3 has 14 amino acids. CDR3 sequence: CASSYRHGDTEAFF. CDR3 DNA sequence: TGTGCCAGCAGCTACCGACACGGGGACACTGAAGCTTTCTTT.

Note on this clonotype: A junction boundary mismatches the germline segment, possibly from a read error. Since the library was made to target alpha chains, this beta chain is a stray read and its abundance is not meaningful. The rearrangement uses TRBV11-1 and TRBJ2-7; 7 bases are shared with TRBD1. The J call may be incorrect, as the DNA end agrees better with TRBJ2-1. The CDR3 has 13 amino acids. Per germline, CDR1 SGHAT and CDR2 FQDESV (reference sequence). CDR3 in DNA: TGTGCCAGCAGTTTAGACAGGGCCGTCGAGCAGTTCTTC. Its translation: CASSLDRAVEQFF.

This clonotype was observed many times. Since the library was made to target alpha chains, this beta chain is a stray read and its abundance is not meaningful. V and J are TRBV11-2 and TRBJ2-5, with D unresolved. The V end lost 4 bases, the J end lost 5 bases, and 5 bases lay between the germline ends. The CDR3 consists of 11 residues. CDR1 is SGHAT and CDR2 is FQNNGV in the germline V gene. The CDR3 is CASSYEETQYF. The CDR3 DNA sequence: TGTGCCAGCAGCTACGAGGAGACCCAGTACTTC.

By its share, this clonotype is medium-sized. Little can be read into the size of this beta chain, an off-target read in a library designed for alpha chains. The chain links TRBV5-5 to TRBJ2-1; D tentatively reads TRBD1 or TRBD2 (6 bases each). The ends were cut back, 3 bases at V and 5 bases at J, with 15 bases in the middle. CDR3 length: 15 residues. CDR1 is SGHKS, CDR2 YYEKEE, per germline (reference sequence). The DNA for the CDR3 is TGTGCCAGCAGCTATAAGGAGGGGGGCGACAATGAGCAGTTCTTC. It encodes CASSYKEGGDNEQFF.

This clonotype was seen repeatedly, ten times or more. Since it is a stray read in a library aimed at alpha chains, this beta chain has a size that is not meaningful. V is TRBV5-1 and J is TRBJ1-2; D is uncertain. Germline V lookup: CDR1 SGHRS, CDR2 YFSETQ. The CDR3 length is 14 residues. V lost 1 base and J 1 base, leaving 8 bases between the germline ends. The CDR3 sequence is CASSLYPGNYGYTF. The CDR3, as DNA: TGCGCCAGCAGCTTGTATCCCGGTAACTATGGCTACACCTTC.

This clonotype was detected ten times or more. This beta chain is a stray sequence in a library constructed for alpha chains; its clone size is not meaningful. The chain has TRBV5-5 and TRBJ2-3; perhaps TRBD2 as D (6 bases). This CDR3 region has 15 residues. CDR1 and CDR2 from the germline V gene are SGHKS and YYEKEE (reference sequence). V shed 5 bases and J shed 6 bases, with 19 bases lying between them. CDR3 nucleotide sequence: TGTGCCAGCAGTCCCGGGGGAGCTAGCGATGATACGCAGTATTTT. The encoded protein is CASSPGGASDDTQYF. Drawing the rest from reference TRBV5-5 and TRBJ2-3, the complete variable domain is DAGVTQSPTHLIKTRGQQVTLRCSPISGHKSVSWYQQVLGQGPQFIFQYYEKEERGRGNFPDRFSARQFPNYSSELNVNALLLGDSALYLCASSPGGASDDTQYFGPGTRLTVL.

This clonotype was observed at least ten times. This beta chain appears as a stray read in a library generated for alpha chains; its size is not informative. V and J are TRBV7-2 and TRBJ1-5, with D maybe TRBD1 (5 bases). This CDR3 contains 12 residues. V lost 6 bases to trimming and J lost 5 bases, with 8 bases between them. The germline V gene encodes CDR1 SGHTA and CDR2 FQGNSA. The chain's CDR3 is CASSRRDQPQHF. In nucleotides, the CDR3 is TGTGCCAGCAGTCGCAGGGATCAGCCCCAGCATTTT.

This clonotype was detected many times. This beta chain is an unintended read in a library built for alpha chains; its size means little. V and J are TRBV6-6 and TRBJ1-4; D uncertain. V was pared by 4 bases and J by 7 bases, with 4 bases between. The germline V gene encodes CDR1 MNHNY and CDR2 SVGAGI (reference sequence). CDR3 length equals 11 residues. The CDR3 nucleotides are TGTGCCAGCAGTTCGGGTGAAAAACTGTTTTTT. Its protein is CASSSGEKLFF.

The sample holds many counts of this clonotype. The junction shows a germline mismatch at one end, possibly a read error. This beta chain slipped into a library made for alpha chains as a stray read, so its size is not meaningful. The chain has TRBV7-2 and TRBJ2-3; TRBD2 matches at 11 bases. Germline V lookup: CDR1 SGHTA, CDR2 FQGNSA. The CDR3 is 15 amino acids. CDR3 in DNA: TGTGCCAGCAGATTAGCGGGGGGGCCCACAGATACGCAGTATTTT. It specifies CASRLAGGPTDTQYF.

The sample holds many counts of this clonotype. Being off target in a library aimed at alpha chains, this beta chain has a size of little meaning. The J gene is TRBJ1-1, the V gene TRBV7-9; no clear D gene. The ends were cut back, 1 base at V and 1 base at J, with 13 bases in the middle. Germline V gene sequence: CDR1 SEHNR, CDR2 FQNEAQ (reference sequence). This CDR3 has 16 residues. The CDR3 is CASSLGGEGRNTEAFF. For the CDR3, the DNA is TGTGCCAGCAGCTTAGGAGGTGAAGGGCGGAACACTGAAGCTTTCTTT.

This clonotype has a count of ten or more. In a library made to pick up alpha chains, this beta chain is a stray read with a size that means little. This chain links TRBV29-1 with TRBJ2-7, with D possibly TRBD2 on 5 matching bases. CDR1 SQVTM and CDR2 ANQGSEA come from the germline V gene. Trimming cost V 4 bases and J 2 bases, with 12 bases left between them. The length of the CDR3 is 13 residues. The CDR3 region has the DNA TGCAGCGTTGGAAACGGGGAAACCTACGAGCAGTACTTC. This sequence encodes CSVGNGETYEQYF.